The clone carrying this TCR beta chain was recorded once. This specimen comes from a study of blood T cell repertoires in COVID-19. Study information: Donors in the United States, Italy and Spain gave samples during acute or convalescent COVID-19.

Enrollees, about 18 to 90 years old, lived in about two dozen US areas. Generated by immunoSEQ multiplex PCR, the TCRdb table keeps only in-frame clones and is missing some. The table has about 300,000 clones, 86% seen once. Sequencing was performed on PBMCs or T cells enriched from blood (not recorded which). The sequence was collected from a man younger than 45 who had recovered from COVID-19.

The CDR3 DNA reads as TGTGCCAGCAGCTTGACAGGGTTAGAGCAGTACTTC. Protein sequence: CASSLTGLEQYF. The V gene is TRBV7-6, the J gene TRBJ2-7; TRBD1 agrees at 7 bases. The CDR3 spans 12 residues. The V gene's germline CDR1 is SGHVS and CDR2 FNYEAQ. The trim removed 3 bases at V and 7 bases at J, leaving 3 bases unmatched.